The source of this T cell receptor beta chain is a study of T cells after yellow fever vaccination. The sample holds a few counts of this clonotype. CDR1 and CDR2 from the germline V gene are LGHDT and YNNKEL (reference sequence). This CDR3 spans 11 amino acids. Trimming took off 7 bases at V and 9 bases at J, with 11 bases between the two ends. In TCRdb, the 5' RACE reads were re-called with MiXCR into one record per CDR3 protein. The repertoire has about 320,000 distinct CDR3 sequences, approximately 4% of them found once; the top ten carry roughly a fifth. This chain uses TRBV3-1 with TRBJ2-3, with D possibly TRBD2 on 5 matching bases. The sample was PBMCs, taken 15 days after the yellow fever booster vaccination. This sequence originates from a man younger than 30 who received the YFV17D yellow fever vaccine. The CDR3 DNA reads as TGTGCCAGCACCGGGGTGGGGACGCAGTATTTT. Translation gives CASTGVGTQYF.